This T cell receptor (beta chain) stems from a study of shared clonotypes between healthy human individuals. Clones were read by immunoSEQ multiplex PCR, and TCRdb kept only the in-frame ones, dropping some. The sample consists of about 2.4 million clones, 93% of them appearing once. With 8 bases removed from V and 1 base from J, the gap between germline ends came to 12 bases. This CDR3 has 14 amino acids. Germline V gene data show CDR1 as MDHEN and CDR2 as SYDVKM. Sample: naive CD4+ T cells from PBMCs. Sample subset: CD45RA+ positively selected. The chain is built from TRBV28 and TRBJ2-1; weak D call: TRBD2 (5 bases). This receptor was obtained from a man younger than 35 in good health. Some clones in this sample may be carry-over from other donors' samples. CDR3 amino acids: CASVPGGSYNEQFF. In DNA, the CDR3 is TGTGCCAGCGTCCCCGGCGGGTCCTACAATGAGCAGTTCTTC.